This T cell receptor (beta chain) was captured in a study of T cells expressing NK-cell markers. The study, taken as a whole, reports: Dominant NKG2C+ clonotypes made up roughly 1.0-8% of CD8+ T cells in roughly six donors.

Remarks on this clonotype: Its specificity is not known.

TCRdb reanalyzed the 5' RACE reads, giving one entry per CDR3 protein sequence and no DNA. The data include about 550,000 distinct CDR3 sequences; the top ten clones carry approximately 3.6%. This clonotype was obtained from a man in his late teens or twenties in good health. Sequencing used blood T cells: a sorted CD56 or NKG2C T cell subset, CD4+ or CD8+ T cells, or bulk PBMC T cells (not recorded which).

CDR3 protein: CASKTTGSHTDTQYF. V gene TRBV6-1 combines with J gene TRBJ2-3; absent DNA, TCRdb's TRBD2 call cannot be checked. Germline loops: CDR1 MNHNS, CDR2 SASEGT. The CDR3 length is 15 residues.